Ten or more counts support the clone carrying this T cell receptor (beta chain). Its antigen is as yet unknown. MiXCR, applied by TCRdb to the reads, yields one record per CDR3 protein. The sample lists 200,000 to 300,000 distinct CDR3 sequences, roughly 10% occurring once. These data originate in a study of T cell repertoires in cytomegalovirus infection. For the study at large: CMV infection and matching HLA type were both indicated by public TCR beta signatures. The study's findings and limits: Across the ex vivo response, the dominant clonotypes were HLA-C-restricted CMV-specific TCR beta clonotypes. Adding up the frequency of public TCR beta families identified people who carried CMV plus the relevant HLA.

The source of this sequence is a human donor in good health (CMV status not recorded). Some clones in this sample may be carry-over from other donors' samples. The source material was PBMCs.

CDR3 in amino acids: CASTYDGTSGTLYEQYF. The DNA of the CDR3 is TGTGCCAGCACTTACGACGGGACTAGCGGGACGCTTTACGAGCAGTACTTC. This chain uses TRBV12-3 or TRBV12-4 with TRBJ2-7; 13 bases are a match to TRBD2. The CDR3 loop spans 17 amino acids. V lost 7 bases to trimming and J lost 4 bases; unmatched junction nucleotides: 13.